The 9 T cell receptor beta chains below all came from one sample that was sequenced in a study of Graves' ophthalmopathy and Graves' hyperthyroidism. From RNA, the CDR3 regions of TCR beta chains were amplified and sequenced. HTBI primers primed a first-round RT-PCR, and a second-round multiplex PCR followed. TCRdb passed the multiplex PCR reads through MiXCR, listing each CDR3 protein once. The data contain over a million distinct CDR3 sequences, less than 45% of them singletons. The material sequenced was peripheral blood or thyroid tissue (not recorded which). These receptors all stem from an adult man with Graves' hyperthyroidism.

The chain combines TRBV20-1 with TRBJ1-5, with D unresolved. Trimming shortened V by 6 bases and J by 11 bases, and 23 bases separated the two germline ends. Germline V CDR1 and CDR2: DFQATT, SNEGSKA (reference sequence). The CDR3 runs to 14 residues. The CDR3 nucleotides read TGCAGTGCGAGATTAGCGGGAGGGCCGGAGACCCAGCATTTT. Protein product: CSARLAGGPETQHF.

V gene TRBV11-2 combines with J gene TRBJ2-5; 8 nucleotides match TRBD2. The junction had 15 bases not matched to a gene; V was cut back by 5 bases and J by 4 bases. The CDR3 consists of 17 residues. The germline CDR1 and CDR2 sequences are SGHAT and FQNNGV. For the CDR3, the DNA is TGTGCCAGCAGCAGAGCCCGGACTAGCTGGGGTCGAGAGACCCAGTACTTC. Protein: CASSRARTSWGRETQYF.

This clonotype was seen more than once but under ten times. The chain carries TRBV12-3 or TRBV12-4 and TRBJ1-1; 11 bases match TRBD1. The CDR3 is made up of 18 amino acids. The V gene end was trimmed by 0 bases and the J gene end by 1 base; junction bases not matched to a gene: 7. CDR3 nucleotide sequence: TGTGCCAGCAGTTTAGCCCCCGGGACAGGGGGTAGGAACACTGAAGCTTTCTTT. Encoded protein: CASSLAPGTGGRNTEAFF.

V is TRBV29-1 and J is TRBJ1-2; perhaps TRBD1 as D (5 bases). V was cut by 6 bases and J by 2 bases, with 16 bases left in between. Germline CDR1 and CDR2: SQVTM and ANQGSEA. The CDR3 runs to 14 residues. The CDR3, as DNA: TGCAGCGTCTGGGGGGGGGGAAAGAACTATGGCTACACCTTC. Translation gives CSVWGGGKNYGYTF. Looking up the rest from reference TRBV29-1 and TRBJ1-2 gives the full variable domain: SAVISQKPSRDICQRGTSLTIQCQVDSQVTMMFWYRQQPGQSLTLIATANQGSEATYESGFVIDKFPISRPNLTFSTLTVSNMSPEDSSIYLCSVWGGGKNYGYTFGSGTRLTVV.

A single count supports this clonotype. The chain has TRBV19 and TRBJ1-1, with D possibly matching TRBD1 (5 bases). Germline CDR1 and CDR2: LNHDA and SQIVND (reference sequence). The CDR3 is 13 amino acids. Trimming stripped 6 bases from V and 6 bases from J, with 14 bases between. The CDR3 DNA sequence: TGTGCCAGTAGGTGGTTCGAAGGGGCTGAAGCTTTCTTT. It translates to CASRWFEGAEAFF.

On this clonotype itself: The junction shows a germline mismatch at one end, possibly a read error. The CDR3 region is CASSPSGRYTGELFF. In DNA, the CDR3 is TGTGCCAGCAGCCCCTCAGGGAGGTACACTGGGGAGCTGTTTTTT. This chain uses TRBV7-9 with TRBJ2-2, with D possibly being TRBD2 (6 bases). Germline V gene sequence: CDR1 SEHNR, CDR2 FQNEAQ (reference sequence). This CDR3 has 15 amino acids. Based on the CDR3 plus reference TRBV7-9 and TRBJ2-2, the full variable domain is DTGVSQNPRHKITKRGQNVTFRCDPISEHNRLYWYRQTLGQGPEFLTYFQNEAQLEKSRLLSDRFSAERPKGSFSTLEIQRTEQGDSAMYLCASSPSGRYTGELFFGEGSRLTVL.

This clonotype was counted at least ten times. The CDR3 region has the DNA TGCAGCGTTGAATCAGGGGAGGATACTGAAGCTTTCTTT. Protein sequence: CSVESGEDTEAFF. V gene TRBV29-1 combines with J gene TRBJ1-1; D may be TRBD1 (6 bases). This CDR3 comprises 13 residues. From germline, CDR1 is SQVTM and CDR2 ANQGSEA. Trimming cost V 2 bases and J 5 bases, with 12 bases left between them. The variable domain in full, completed from reference TRBV29-1 and TRBJ1-1, reads SAVISQKPSRDICQRGTSLTIQCQVDSQVTMMFWYRQQPGQSLTLIATANQGSEATYESGFVIDKFPISRPNLTFSTLTVSNMSPEDSSIYLCSVESGEDTEAFFGQGTRLTVV.

This clonotype appeared a few times. The chain uses TRBV3-1 and TRBJ1-1; the D gene is possibly TRBD1 (6 bases). This CDR3 has 14 amino acids. The germline CDR1 and CDR2 sequences are LGHDT and YNNKEL (reference sequence). V lost 5 bases and J lost 2, with 12 bases in between. CDR3 region: CASSRRQDNTEAFF. CDR3 sequence (DNA): TGTGCCAGCAGCAGAAGACAGGACAACACTGAAGCTTTCTTT. Based on the CDR3 plus reference TRBV3-1 and TRBJ1-1, the full variable domain is DTAVSQTPKYLVTQMGNDKSIKCEQNLGHDTMYWYKQDSKKFLKIMFSYNNKELIINETVPNRFSPKSPDKAHLNLHINSLELGDSAVYFCASSRRQDNTEAFFGQGTRLTVV.

In its sample, this clonotype was seen a few times. This rearrangement joins TRBV10-3 to TRBJ2-7; 7 bases are a match to TRBD1. Germline V gives CDR1 ENHRY, CDR2 SYGVKD. Trimming took 4 bases from V and 0 from J; bases not matched to a gene: 6. CDR3 length: 15 amino acids. As DNA, the CDR3 is TGTGCCATCAGTGCGCAGACAGGGACCTCCTACGAGCAGTACTTC. Translating gives CAISAQTGTSYEQYF.